These T cell receptor beta chains were read from a single sample in a study of blood T cell repertoires in COVID-19. Clones were read by immunoSEQ multiplex PCR, and TCRdb kept only the in-frame ones, dropping some. The sample holds more than 50,000 clones, 90% seen once. The specimen sequenced was peripheral blood. The source of these receptors is a man between 60 and 75 years old with active COVID-19. CDR3s include the opening cysteine and the closing phenylalanine or tryptophan. Fields, in order: clone size, J gene, CDR3 length, D gene, V gene, CDR3 protein, CDR3 DNA. A D gene is named only where the DNA matches it firmly. Part of the rows lack a size; the others show once, few, many or a class for expanded clones.

NA | TRBJ2-5 | 15 | TRBD1 | TRBV28 | CASTKGQFLQETQYF | TGTGCCAGCACCAAGGGACAGTTTCTCCAAGAGACCCAGTACTTC
NA | TRBJ1-5 | 14 | NA | TRBV4-1 | CASSQAVSNQPQHF | TGCGCCAGCAGCCAAGCGGTTAGCAATCAGCCCCAGCATTTT
NA | TRBJ1-1 | 11 | NA | TRBV2 | CASSGQAEAFF | TGTGCCAGCAGTGGACAGGCTGAAGCTTTCTTT
NA | TRBJ1-4 | 16 | NA | TRBV7-9 | CASSFGARTTNEKLFF | TGTGCCAGCAGCTTTGGGGCGCGAACAACTAATGAAAAACTGTTTTTT
NA | TRBJ2-1 | 16 | NA | TRBV19 | CASRGTRRGTYNEQFF | TGTGCCAGTCGGGGCACTCGGCGCGGGACCTACAATGAGCAGTTCTTC
once | TRBJ1-6 | 17 | TRBD1 | TRBV14 | CASSKIAGGSYNSPLHF | TGTGCCAGCAGCAAAATTGCAGGGGGGTCCTATAATTCACCCCTCCACTTT
once | TRBJ2-7 | 14 | TRBD1 | TRBV7-3 | CASSYGTGAYEQYF | TGTGCCAGCAGCTACGGGACAGGTGCCTACGAGCAGTACTTC
NA | TRBJ2-5 | 16 | TRBD1 | TRBV11-2 | CASSFGQGRGLETQYF | TGTGCCAGCAGCTTTGGACAGGGCAGAGGGTTGGAGACCCAGTACTTC
NA | TRBJ2-3 | 15 | TRBD1 | TRBV7-9 | CASSLGDRVTDTQYF | TGTGCCAGCAGCTTAGGGGACAGAGTCACAGATACGCAGTATTTT
NA | TRBJ2-1 | 12 | NA | TRBV9 | CASSVALGEQFF | TGTGCCAGCAGCGTAGCGCTAGGTGAGCAGTTCTTC
many | TRBJ1-2 | 14 | TRBD1 | TRBV28 | CASSLSTGYYGYTF | TGTGCCAGCAGTCTGTCGACAGGGTACTATGGCTACACCTTC
NA | TRBJ2-3 | 13 | NA | TRBV6-2/TRBV6-3 | CASSYSARDTQYF | TGTGCCAGCAGTTACTCAGCCCGGGATACGCAGTATTTT
NA | TRBJ1-1 | 13 | NA | TRBV30 | CAWSPYSGDGAFF | TGTGCCTGGAGTCCCTACTCGGGAGACGGAGCTTTCTTT
once | TRBJ1-1 | 14 | NA | TRBV2 | CASSPHRENTEAFF | TGTGCCAGCAGTCCCCACCGGGAGAACACTGAAGCTTTCTTT
once | TRBJ2-7 | 16 | TRBD2 | TRBV2 | CASSESLWREGYEQYF | TGTGCCAGCAGTGAATCTCTCTGGCGGGAGGGCTACGAGCAGTACTTC
NA | TRBJ1-1 | 16 | NA | TRBV5-1 | CASSTGLEAMNTEAFF | TGCGCCAGCAGCACGGGACTCGAGGCGATGAACACTGAAGCTTTCTTT
NA | TRBJ1-5 | 15 | NA | TRBV11-2 | CASSAGSYGNQPQHF | TGTGCCAGCAGCGCGGGCAGCTATGGGAATCAGCCCCAGCATTTT
NA | TRBJ2-3 | 13 | NA | TRBV9 | CASSAYWSDTQYF | TGTGCCAGCAGCGCCTACTGGTCAGATACGCAGTATTTT
NA | TRBJ2-7 | 12 | NA | TRBV12-5 | CASGLDIYEQYF | TGTGCTAGTGGTTTGGACATCTACGAGCAGTACTTC
NA | TRBJ1-5 | 16 | NA | TRBV7-9 | CASSSTGTTMGQPQHF | TGTGCCAGCAGCTCTACCGGGACAACAATGGGTCAGCCCCAGCATTTT
NA | TRBJ2-1 | 16 | NA | TRBV28 | CASNSPGGPSYNEQFF | TGTGCCAGCAACAGCCCCGGGGGACCTTCCTACAATGAGCAGTTCTTC
NA | TRBJ2-3 | 17 | TRBD2 | TRBV4-2 | CASSQDMGRARTDTQYF | TGTGCCAGCAGCCAAGATATGGGGAGGGCCCGCACAGATACGCAGTATTTT
NA | TRBJ1-5 | 14 | NA | TRBV5-5 | CASSQTDLNQPQHF | TGTGCCAGCAGCCAGACAGACCTCAATCAGCCCCAGCATTTT
NA | TRBJ2-2 | 15 | TRBD2 | TRBV29-1 | CSVAYSGSSTGELFF | TGCAGCGTCGCTTATAGCGGGTCAAGCACCGGGGAGCTGTTTTTT
NA | TRBJ2-1 | 12 | TRBD2 | TRBV4-3 | CASSQIPGLQFF | TGCGCCAGCAGCCAGATTCCGGGACTACAGTTCTTC
NA | TRBJ2-5 | 15 | NA | TRBV5-1 | CASSPLVEYQETQYF | TGCGCCAGCAGCCCCTTAGTGGAGTACCAAGAGACCCAGTACTTC
NA | TRBJ2-7 | 15 | TRBD2 | TRBV6-5 | CASSYSLAGAYEQYF | TGTGCCAGCAGTTACAGTCTAGCGGGGGCCTACGAGCAGTACTTC
once | TRBJ2-3 | 15 | NA | TRBV5-4 | CASSLPGEGKDTQYF | TGTGCCAGCAGCTTACCAGGGGAAGGGAAAGATACGCAGTATTTT